These 16 T cell receptor beta chains were sequenced from one sample in a study of T cell responses to AZD1222 COVID-19 vaccine. The repertoire was sequenced with immunoSEQ multiplex PCR; TCRdb's copy has only in-frame clones and lacks some. The sample contains some 190,000 clones, 75% to 90% of which appear only once. The input for sequencing was peripheral blood, taken on day 0 of AZD1222 vaccination. These TCRs come from an adult in good health.

The chain recombines TRBV3-1 (or the pseudogene TRBV3-2) with TRBJ2-2; D may match TRBD1 or TRBD2 (5 bases each). Trimming took off 2 bases at V and 5 bases at J, with 12 bases between the two ends. The germline CDR1 and CDR2 sequences are LGHDT and YNNKEL (reference sequence). The CDR3 spans 15 residues. Here the CDR3 DNA reads TGTGCCAGCAGCCAAACGGGGCCGATTACCGGGGAGCTGTTTTTT. It yields the protein CASSQTGPITGELFF.

This clone was seen a single time. The chain combines TRBV28 with TRBJ1-6, with D possibly being TRBD1 (6 bases). Trimming shortened V by 4 bases and J by 6 bases, and 13 bases separated the two germline ends. CDR1 and CDR2 from the germline V gene are MDHEN and SYDVKM. CDR3 length equals 15 residues. The CDR3 loop is CASSSSGTPNSPLHF. The CDR3 coding sequence is TGTGCCAGCAGTTCTTCCGGGACACCTAATTCACCCCTCCACTTT.

About this clone: A read error may produce the germline difference seen at one junction end. V is TRBV6-5 and J is TRBJ1-5; 7 nucleotides line up with TRBD1. Germline CDR1 is MNHEY and CDR2 is SVGAGI. CDR3 length: 13 amino acids. CDR3 in DNA: TGTGCCAGCAGACTCTACAGGGGCCGCGAATTGTATTTT. Translation gives CASRLYRGRELYF.

CDR3 nucleotide sequence: TGTGCCAGCAGTGAACGACAGCGGCTTGTCCGAAACTACGAGCAGTACGTC. As protein: CASSERQRLVRNYEQYV. The rearrangement links TRBV6-1 to TRBJ2-7; D could derive from TRBD1 or TRBD2 (5 bases each). Trimming cost V 2 bases and J 3 bases, with 20 bases left between them. The V gene's germline CDR1 is MNHNS and CDR2 SASEGT. The CDR3 has 17 amino acids.

V gene TRBV6-4 combines with J gene TRBJ1-1, with D hard to call. V gave up 0 bases and J gave up 11 bases, with 16 bases separating them. CDR3 length equals 14 residues. The germline V gene has CDR1 MRHNA and CDR2 SNTAGT. In DNA form, the CDR3 reads TGTGCCAGCAGTGACTCGGTAGTACAGAGGAGGGCTTTCTTT. Translating gives CASSDSVVQRRAFF.

The chain combines TRBV19 with TRBJ2-1; perhaps TRBD1 as D (6 bases). Germline-derived CDR1 and CDR2 are LNHDA and SQIVND (reference sequence). CDR3 size: 16 residues. The V end lost 1 base, the J end lost 1 base, and 11 bases lay between the germline ends. In DNA, the CDR3 is TGTGCCAGTAGTATAGTCACAGGGTCATCCTACAATGAGCAGTTCTTC. The encoded protein is CASSIVTGSSYNEQFF.

This clone has a handful of counts. This chain connects TRBV5-5 to TRBJ1-3, with unresolved D. Trimming removed 1 base from V and 8 bases from J, with 10 bases in between. The CDR3 extends over 13 amino acids. Germline CDR1 and CDR2: SGHKS and YYEKEE (reference sequence). The CDR3 loop is CASSLTRGDTIYF. The DNA of the CDR3 is TGTGCCAGCAGCTTGACCCGCGGCGACACCATATATTTT.

Turning to this clone: Other DNA sequences in the sample encode the same CDR3. The chain recombines TRBV5-1 with TRBJ1-2, with unresolved D. CDR1 SGHRS and CDR2 YFSETQ come from the germline V gene. Deletions cut 0 bases from V and 1 base from J, with 7 bases between. The CDR3 sequence is 14 residues long. CDR3: CASSLGTDNYGYTF. The CDR3 coding sequence is TGCGCCAGCAGCTTGGGTACAGATAACTATGGCTACACCTTC.

The V and J genes are TRBV19 and TRBJ1-6; no firm D call. V lost 3 bases and J lost 9, with 3 bases in between. CDR1 is LNHDA and CDR2 is SQIVND in the germline V gene (reference sequence). The CDR3 runs to 11 residues. CDR3 DNA: TGTGCCAGTAGTATGGGTTCACCCCTCCACTTT. It codes for CASSMGSPLHF.

The J gene is TRBJ1-1, the V gene TRBV5-4; TRBD1 agrees at 8 bases. Unmatched junction bases numbered 9, after V lost 5 bases and J lost 6 bases. The CDR3 extends over 14 amino acids. The germline V gene has CDR1 SGHNT and CDR2 YYREEE (reference sequence). CDR3: CASRADRALPEAFF. CDR3 coding DNA: TGTGCCAGCAGAGCGGACAGGGCTTTACCTGAAGCTTTCTTT.

This chain joins TRBV5-5 and TRBJ1-1; the match to TRBD1 covers 10 bases. This CDR3 comprises 15 residues. The trim removed 1 base at V and 6 bases at J, leaving 6 bases unmatched. Per germline, CDR1 SGHKS and CDR2 YYEKEE (reference sequence). This CDR3 is CASSLKRQGASEAFF. The CDR3 DNA sequence: TGTGCCAGCAGCTTGAAACGACAGGGGGCTTCTGAAGCTTTCTTT. The entire variable domain, with the rest obtained from reference TRBV5-5 and TRBJ1-1, is as follows: DAGVTQSPTHLIKTRGQQVTLRCSPISGHKSVSWYQQVLGQGPQFIFQYYEKEERGRGNFPDRFSARQFPNYSSELNVNALLLGDSALYLCASSLKRQGASEAFFGQGTRLTVV.

The CDR3 here is CAITDGGQETQYF. The CDR3 DNA sequence: TGTGCCATCACTGATGGGGGTCAAGAGACCCAGTACTTC. This chain links TRBV28 with TRBJ2-5, with D possibly being TRBD1 or TRBD2 (5 bases each). CDR1 and CDR2 from the germline V gene are MDHEN and SYDVKM. V was pared by 10 bases and J by 2 bases, with 14 bases between. This CDR3 is 13 amino acids long. Full variable domain (missing parts from reference TRBV28 and TRBJ2-5): DVKVTQSSRYLVKRTGEKVFLECVQDMDHENMFWYRQDPGLGLRLIYFSYDVKMKEKGDIPEGYSVSREKKERFSLILESASTNQTSMYLCAITDGGQETQYFGPGTRLLVL.

J is TRBJ1-3 and V is TRBV19, with no clear D. The CDR3 is made up of 17 amino acids. Germline V gene lookup returns CDR1 LNHDA and CDR2 SQIVND (reference sequence). V gave up 2 bases and J gave up 0 bases, with 14 bases separating them. CDR3 residues: CASSIFRAQNSGNTIYF. The CDR3 coding sequence is TGTGCCAGTAGTATATTTCGGGCTCAAAACTCTGGAAACACCATATATTTT.

Details on this clone: Other DNA variants within this sample encode the same CDR3. The V call is TRBV9, the J call TRBJ1-2, with no clear D. Trimming shortened V by 0 bases and J by 3 bases, and 9 bases separated the two germline ends. Germline V gene lookup returns CDR1 SGDLS and CDR2 YYNGEE. This CDR3 has 14 residues. As DNA, the CDR3 is TGTGCCAGCAGCGTAGGTGGAGGTGACTATGGCTACACCTTC. This codes for CASSVGGGDYGYTF. Together with reference TRBV9 and TRBJ1-2, the CDR3 gives the full variable domain: DSGVTQTPKHLITATGQRVTLRCSPRSGDLSVYWYQQSLDQGLQFLIQYYNGEERAKGNILERFSAQQFPDLHSELNLSSLELGDSALYFCASSVGGGDYGYTFGSGTRLTVV.

The gene calls are TRBV3-1 (or the pseudogene TRBV3-2) and TRBJ1-5; D is perhaps TRBD1 (5 bases). In germline, CDR1 is LGHDT, CDR2 YNNKEL (reference sequence). This CDR3 is built from 14 residues. Trimming shortened V by 1 base and J by 5 bases, and 9 bases separated the two germline ends. The CDR3 spells CASSQVPGDQPQHF. The CDR3 nucleotides are TGTGCCAGCAGCCAAGTACCGGGGGATCAGCCCCAGCATTTT.

The chain recombines TRBV2 with TRBJ2-2; unclear D gene. Between the trimmed V and J ends, which lost 8 bases and 1 base, there was a span of 8 bases. Germline assignment: CDR1 SNHLY and CDR2 FYNNEI. The CDR3 spans 13 residues. This CDR3 reads CASGLLNTGELFF. CDR3 DNA: TGTGCCAGCGGTCTCCTGAACACCGGGGAGCTGTTTTTT.